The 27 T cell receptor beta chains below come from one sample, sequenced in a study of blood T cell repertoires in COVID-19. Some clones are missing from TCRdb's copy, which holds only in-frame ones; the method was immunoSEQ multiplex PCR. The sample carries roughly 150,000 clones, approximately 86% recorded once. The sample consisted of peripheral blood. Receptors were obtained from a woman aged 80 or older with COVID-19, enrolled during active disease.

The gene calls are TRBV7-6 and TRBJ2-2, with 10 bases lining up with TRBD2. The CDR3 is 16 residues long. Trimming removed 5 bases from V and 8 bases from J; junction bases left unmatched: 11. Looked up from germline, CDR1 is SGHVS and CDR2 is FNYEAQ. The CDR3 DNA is TGTGCCAGCAGCCCCCTAGCGGGAGTGTCCATGGGGGAGCTGTTTTTT. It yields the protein CASSPLAGVSMGELFF.

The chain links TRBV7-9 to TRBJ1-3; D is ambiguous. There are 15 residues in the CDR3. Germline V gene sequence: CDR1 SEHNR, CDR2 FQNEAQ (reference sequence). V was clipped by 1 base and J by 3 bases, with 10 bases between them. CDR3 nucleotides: TGTGCCAGCAGCTTAGTTCAGGCAAGTGGAAACACCATATATTTT. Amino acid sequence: CASSLVQASGNTIYF.

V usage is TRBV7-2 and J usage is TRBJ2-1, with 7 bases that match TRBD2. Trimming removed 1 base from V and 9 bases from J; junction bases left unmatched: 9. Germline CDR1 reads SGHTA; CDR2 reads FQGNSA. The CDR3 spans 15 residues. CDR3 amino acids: CASSLVPASGGEQFF. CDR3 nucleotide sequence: TGTGCCAGCAGCTTAGTACCGGCTAGCGGCGGTGAGCAGTTCTTC.

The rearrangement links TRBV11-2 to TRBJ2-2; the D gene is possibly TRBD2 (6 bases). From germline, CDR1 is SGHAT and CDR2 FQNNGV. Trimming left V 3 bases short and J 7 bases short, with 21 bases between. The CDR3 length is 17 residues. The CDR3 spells CASSLLTGRRGNGELFF. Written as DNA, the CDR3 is TGTGCCAGCAGCTTGTTAACTGGCAGGCGGGGTAACGGGGAGCTGTTTTTT.

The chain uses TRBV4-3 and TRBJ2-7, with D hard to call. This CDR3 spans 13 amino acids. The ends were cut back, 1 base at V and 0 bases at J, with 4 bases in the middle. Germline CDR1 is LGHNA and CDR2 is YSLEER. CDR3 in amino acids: CASSQGSSYEQYF. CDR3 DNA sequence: TGCGCCAGCAGCCAAGGGAGCTCCTACGAGCAGTACTTC.

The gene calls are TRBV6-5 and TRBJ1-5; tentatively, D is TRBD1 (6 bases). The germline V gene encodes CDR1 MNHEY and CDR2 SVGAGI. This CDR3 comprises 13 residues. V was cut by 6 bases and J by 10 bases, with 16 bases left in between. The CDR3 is CASRRGGVGPQHF. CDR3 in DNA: TGTGCCAGCAGAAGAGGGGGGGTAGGTCCCCAGCATTTT.

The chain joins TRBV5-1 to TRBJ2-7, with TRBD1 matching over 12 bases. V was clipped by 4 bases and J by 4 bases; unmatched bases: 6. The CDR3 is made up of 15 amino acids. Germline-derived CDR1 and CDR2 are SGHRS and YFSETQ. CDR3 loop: CASSGGTGGAYEQYF. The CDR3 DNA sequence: TGCGCCAGCAGCGGAGGGACAGGGGGCGCGTACGAGCAGTACTTC.

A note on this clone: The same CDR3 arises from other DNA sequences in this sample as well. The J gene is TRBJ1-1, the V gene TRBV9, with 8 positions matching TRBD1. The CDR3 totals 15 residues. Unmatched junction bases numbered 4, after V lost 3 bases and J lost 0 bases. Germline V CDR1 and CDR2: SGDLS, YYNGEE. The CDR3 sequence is CASSAGTGLNTEAFF. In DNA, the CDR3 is TGTGCCAGCAGCGCCGGGACAGGACTGAACACTGAAGCTTTCTTT.

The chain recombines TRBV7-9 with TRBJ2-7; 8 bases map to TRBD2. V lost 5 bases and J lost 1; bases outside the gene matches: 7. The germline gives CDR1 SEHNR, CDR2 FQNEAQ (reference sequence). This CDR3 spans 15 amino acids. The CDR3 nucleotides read TGTGCCAGCAGCCAAACTAGCGGCACTTCCTACGAGCAGTACTTC. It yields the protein CASSQTSGTSYEQYF.

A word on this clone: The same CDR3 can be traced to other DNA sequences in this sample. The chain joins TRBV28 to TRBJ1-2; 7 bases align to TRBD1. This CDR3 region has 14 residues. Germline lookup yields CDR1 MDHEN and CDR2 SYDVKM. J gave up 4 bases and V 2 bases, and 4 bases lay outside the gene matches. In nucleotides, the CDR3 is TGTGCCAGCAGTTTAGGTGCAGGGGGCTATGGCTACACCTTC. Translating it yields CASSLGAGGYGYTF.

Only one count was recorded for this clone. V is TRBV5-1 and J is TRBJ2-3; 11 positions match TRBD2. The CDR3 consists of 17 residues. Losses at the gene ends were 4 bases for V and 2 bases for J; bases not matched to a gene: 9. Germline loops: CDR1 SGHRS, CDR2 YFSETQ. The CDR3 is CASSQIRLAGSTDTQYF. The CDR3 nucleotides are TGCGCCAGCAGCCAAATAAGACTAGCGGGATCCACAGATACGCAGTATTTT.

CDR3 in amino acids: CASSFEYEQYF. CDR3 sequence (DNA): TGTGCCAGCAGCTTCGAGTACGAGCAGTACTTC. The V gene is TRBV7-2, the J gene TRBJ2-7; D remains unclear. V gave up 3 bases and J gave up 4 bases, with 4 bases separating them. The V gene's germline CDR1 is SGHTA and CDR2 FQGNSA. CDR3 length: 11 residues.

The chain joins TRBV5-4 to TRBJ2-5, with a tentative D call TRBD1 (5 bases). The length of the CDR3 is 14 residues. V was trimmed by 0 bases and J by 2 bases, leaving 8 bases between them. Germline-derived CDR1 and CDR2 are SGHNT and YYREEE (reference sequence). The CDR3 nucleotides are TGTGCCAGCAGCTTGGAAACAGGACAAGAGACCCAGTACTTC. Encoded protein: CASSLETGQETQYF.

CDR3 in amino acids: CASSFRISREPYNEQFF. The CDR3 DNA reads TGCGCCAGCAGCTTTCGAATTTCAAGGGAGCCGTACAATGAGCAGTTCTTC. This sequence joins TRBV5-1 and TRBJ2-1; the D gene is possibly TRBD2 (5 bases). The CDR3 sequence is 17 residues long. Between the trimmed V and J ends, which lost 2 bases and 4 bases, there was a span of 19 bases. Germline lookup yields CDR1 SGHRS and CDR2 YFSETQ.

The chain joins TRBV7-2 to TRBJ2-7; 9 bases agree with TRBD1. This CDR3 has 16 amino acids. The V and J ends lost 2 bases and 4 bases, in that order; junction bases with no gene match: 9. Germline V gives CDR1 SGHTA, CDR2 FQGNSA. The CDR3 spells CASSLFSTGGYYEQYF. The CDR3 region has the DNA TGTGCCAGCAGCTTATTCTCGACAGGGGGGTATTACGAGCAGTACTTC.

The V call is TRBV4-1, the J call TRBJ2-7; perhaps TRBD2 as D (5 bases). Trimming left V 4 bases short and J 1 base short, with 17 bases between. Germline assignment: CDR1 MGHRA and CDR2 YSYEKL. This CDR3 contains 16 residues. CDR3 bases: TGCGCCAGCAGCCTTGGTATCGGGATCGTATCCTACGAGCAGTACTTC. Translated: CASSLGIGIVSYEQYF.

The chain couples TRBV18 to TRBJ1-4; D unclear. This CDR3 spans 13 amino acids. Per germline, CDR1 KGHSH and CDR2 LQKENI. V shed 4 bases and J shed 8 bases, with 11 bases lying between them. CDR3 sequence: CASSREVAEKLFF. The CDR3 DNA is TGTGCCAGCTCACGAGAGGTGGCGGAAAAACTGTTTTTT.

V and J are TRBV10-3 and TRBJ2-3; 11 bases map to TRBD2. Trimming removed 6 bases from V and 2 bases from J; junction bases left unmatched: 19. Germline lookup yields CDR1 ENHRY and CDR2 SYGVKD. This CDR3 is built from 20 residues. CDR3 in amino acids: CAISKLAGVSPADHTDTQYF. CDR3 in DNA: TGTGCCATCAGCAAACTAGCGGGAGTCTCCCCGGCCGACCACACAGATACGCAGTATTTT.

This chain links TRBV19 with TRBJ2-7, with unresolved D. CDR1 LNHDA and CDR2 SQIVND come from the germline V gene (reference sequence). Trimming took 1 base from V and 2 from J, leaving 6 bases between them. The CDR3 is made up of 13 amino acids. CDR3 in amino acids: CASSIARTYEQYF. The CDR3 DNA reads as TGTGCCAGTAGTATAGCCAGGACCTACGAGCAGTACTTC.

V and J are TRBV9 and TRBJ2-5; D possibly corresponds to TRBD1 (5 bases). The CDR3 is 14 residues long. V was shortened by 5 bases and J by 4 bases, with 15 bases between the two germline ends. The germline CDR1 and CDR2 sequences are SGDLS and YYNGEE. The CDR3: CASSPTAGIETQYF. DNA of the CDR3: TGTGCCAGCAGTCCCACCGCAGGGATAGAGACCCAGTACTTC.

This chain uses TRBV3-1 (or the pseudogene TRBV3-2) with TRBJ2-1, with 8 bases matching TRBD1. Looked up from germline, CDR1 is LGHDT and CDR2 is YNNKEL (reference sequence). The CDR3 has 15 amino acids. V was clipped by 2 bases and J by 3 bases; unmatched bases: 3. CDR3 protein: CASSQQGQDYNEQFF. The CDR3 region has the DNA TGTGCCAGCAGCCAACAGGGACAGGACTACAATGAGCAGTTCTTC.

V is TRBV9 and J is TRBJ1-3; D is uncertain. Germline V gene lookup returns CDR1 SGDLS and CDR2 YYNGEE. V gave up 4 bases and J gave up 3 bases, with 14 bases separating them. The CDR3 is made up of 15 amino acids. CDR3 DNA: TGTGCCAGCAGCACGGGAGGGCTTGGTGGAAACACCATATATTTT. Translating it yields CASSTGGLGGNTIYF.

CDR3 amino acids: CATSRDLGGGNEQFF. The CDR3 region has the DNA TGTGCCACCAGCAGAGATCTGGGGGGAGGTAATGAGCAGTTCTTC. The chain carries TRBV15 and TRBJ2-1; TRBD2 is a possible D gene (6 bases). V was shortened by 0 bases and J by 7 bases, with 13 bases between the two germline ends. Germline V gene sequence: CDR1 LNHNV, CDR2 YYDKDF (reference sequence). The CDR3 extends over 15 amino acids.

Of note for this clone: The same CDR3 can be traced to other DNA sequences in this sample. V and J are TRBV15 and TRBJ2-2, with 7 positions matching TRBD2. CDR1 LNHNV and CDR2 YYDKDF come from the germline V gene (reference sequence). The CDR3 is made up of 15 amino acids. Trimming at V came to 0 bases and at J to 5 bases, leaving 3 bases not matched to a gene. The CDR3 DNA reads TGTGCCACCAGCAGAGATCGGGGGGAAACCGGGGAGCTGTTTTTT. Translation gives CATSRDRGETGELFF. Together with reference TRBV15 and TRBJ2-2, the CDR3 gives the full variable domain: DAMVIQNPRYQVTQFGKPVTLSCSQTLNHNVMYWYQQKSSQAPKLLFHYYDKDFNNEADTPDNFQSRRPNTSFCFLDIRSPGLGDTAMYLCATSRDRGETGELFFGEGSRLTVL.

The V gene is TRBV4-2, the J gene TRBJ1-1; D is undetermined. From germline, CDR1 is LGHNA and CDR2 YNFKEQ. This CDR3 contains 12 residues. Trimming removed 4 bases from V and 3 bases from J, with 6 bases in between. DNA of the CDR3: TGTGCCAGCAGCCGGGCTGACACTGAAGCTTTCTTT. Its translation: CASSRADTEAFF.

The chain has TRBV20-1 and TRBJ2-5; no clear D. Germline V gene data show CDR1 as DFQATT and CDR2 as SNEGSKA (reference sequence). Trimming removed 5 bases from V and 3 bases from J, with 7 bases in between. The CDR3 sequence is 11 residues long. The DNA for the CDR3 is TGCAGTGCTGGGCATGAAGAGACCCAGTACTTC. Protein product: CSAGHEETQYF.

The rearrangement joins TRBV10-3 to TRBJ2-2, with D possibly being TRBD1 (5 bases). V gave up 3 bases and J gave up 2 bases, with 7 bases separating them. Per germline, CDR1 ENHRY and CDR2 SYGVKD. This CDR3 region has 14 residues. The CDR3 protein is CAISDRENTGELFF. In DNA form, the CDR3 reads TGTGCCATCAGTGACAGGGAAAACACCGGGGAGCTGTTTTTT.